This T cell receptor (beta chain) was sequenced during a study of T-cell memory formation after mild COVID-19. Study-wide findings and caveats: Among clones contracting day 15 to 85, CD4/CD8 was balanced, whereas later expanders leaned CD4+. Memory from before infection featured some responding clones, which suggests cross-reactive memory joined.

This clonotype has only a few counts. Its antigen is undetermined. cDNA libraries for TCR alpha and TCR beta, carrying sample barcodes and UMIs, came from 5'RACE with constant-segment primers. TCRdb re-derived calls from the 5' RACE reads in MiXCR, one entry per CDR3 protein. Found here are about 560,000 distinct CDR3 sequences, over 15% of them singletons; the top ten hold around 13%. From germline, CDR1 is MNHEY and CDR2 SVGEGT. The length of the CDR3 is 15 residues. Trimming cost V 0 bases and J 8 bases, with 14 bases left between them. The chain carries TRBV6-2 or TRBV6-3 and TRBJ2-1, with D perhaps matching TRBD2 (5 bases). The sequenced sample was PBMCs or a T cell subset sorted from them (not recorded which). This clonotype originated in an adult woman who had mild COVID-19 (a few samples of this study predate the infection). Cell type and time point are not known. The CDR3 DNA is TGTGCCAGCAGTTACTCGAGCGGTTACGGCGATGAGCAGTTCTTC. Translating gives CASSYSSGYGDEQFF.